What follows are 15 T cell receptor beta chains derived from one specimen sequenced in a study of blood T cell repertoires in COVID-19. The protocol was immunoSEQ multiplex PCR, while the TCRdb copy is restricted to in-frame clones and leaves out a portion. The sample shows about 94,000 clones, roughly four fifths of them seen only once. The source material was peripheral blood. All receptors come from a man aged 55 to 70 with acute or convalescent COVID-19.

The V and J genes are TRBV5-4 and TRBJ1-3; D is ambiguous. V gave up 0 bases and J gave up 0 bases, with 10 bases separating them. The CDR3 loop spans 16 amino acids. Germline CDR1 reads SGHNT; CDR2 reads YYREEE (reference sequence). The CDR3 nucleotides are TGTGCCAGCAGCTTGGCCGGGAGCAGCTCTGGAAACACCATATATTTT. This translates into CASSLAGSSSGNTIYF.

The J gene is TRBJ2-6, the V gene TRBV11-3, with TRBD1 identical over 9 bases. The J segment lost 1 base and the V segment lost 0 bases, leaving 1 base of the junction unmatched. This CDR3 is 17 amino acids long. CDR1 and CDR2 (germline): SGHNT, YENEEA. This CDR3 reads CASSLDDRGSGANVLTF. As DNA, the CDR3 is TGTGCCAGCAGCTTAGACGACAGGGGGTCTGGGGCCAACGTCCTGACTTTC.

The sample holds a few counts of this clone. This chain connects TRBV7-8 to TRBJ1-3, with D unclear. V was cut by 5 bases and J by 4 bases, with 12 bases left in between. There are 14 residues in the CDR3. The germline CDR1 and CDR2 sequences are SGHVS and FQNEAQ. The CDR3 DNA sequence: TGTGCCAGCAGCCCCCGCGGGGTAGGAAACACCATATATTTT. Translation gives CASSPRGVGNTIYF.

This CDR3 is CASSPRTGGWGTQYF. In nucleotides, the CDR3 is TGTGCCAGCAGCCCTCGGACAGGGGGCTGGGGTACGCAGTATTTT. The chain carries TRBV11-2 and TRBJ2-3, with 11 bases that match TRBD1. V shed 5 bases, J shed 8 bases, and the junction held 9 bases outside the gene matches. Germline values: CDR1 SGHAT, CDR2 FQNNGV. The CDR3 runs to 15 residues.

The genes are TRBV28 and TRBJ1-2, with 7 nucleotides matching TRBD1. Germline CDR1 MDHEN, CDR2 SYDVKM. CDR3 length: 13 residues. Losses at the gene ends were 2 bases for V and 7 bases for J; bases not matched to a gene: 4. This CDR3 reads CASSLKGARGYTF. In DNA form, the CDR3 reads TGTGCCAGCAGTTTAAAGGGGGCGCGTGGCTACACCTTC.

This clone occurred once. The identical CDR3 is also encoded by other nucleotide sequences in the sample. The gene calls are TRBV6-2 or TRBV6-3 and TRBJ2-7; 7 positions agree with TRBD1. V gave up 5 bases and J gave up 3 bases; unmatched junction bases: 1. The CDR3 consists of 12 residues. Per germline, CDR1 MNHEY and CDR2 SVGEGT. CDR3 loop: CASSRDSYEQYF. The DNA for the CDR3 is TGTGCCAGCAGTCGGGACAGCTACGAGCAGTACTTC.

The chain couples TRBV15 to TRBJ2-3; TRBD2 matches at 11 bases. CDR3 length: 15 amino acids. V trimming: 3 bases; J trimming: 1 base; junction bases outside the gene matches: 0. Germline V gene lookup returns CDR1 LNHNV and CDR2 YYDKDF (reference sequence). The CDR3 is CATSRTSGGTDTQYF. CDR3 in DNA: TGTGCCACCAGCAGGACTAGCGGGGGCACAGATACGCAGTATTTT.

The chain's CDR3 is CASSQAGTAFINYGYTF. Here the CDR3 DNA reads TGTGCCAGCAGCCAAGCCGGGACAGCCTTTATCAACTATGGCTACACCTTC. V and J are TRBV3-1 (or the pseudogene TRBV3-2) and TRBJ1-2; TRBD1 aligns across 7 bases. Trimming took 1 base from V and 2 from J; bases not matched to a gene: 10. Per the germline V gene, CDR1 is LGHDT and CDR2 is YNNKEL (reference sequence). This CDR3 spans 17 amino acids.

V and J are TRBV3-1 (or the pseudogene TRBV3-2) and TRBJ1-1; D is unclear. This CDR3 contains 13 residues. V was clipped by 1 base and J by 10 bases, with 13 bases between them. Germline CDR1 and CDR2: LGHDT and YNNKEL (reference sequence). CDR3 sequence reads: CASSQGAGLVAFF. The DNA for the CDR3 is TGTGCCAGCAGCCAAGGAGCAGGCCTGGTAGCTTTCTTT.

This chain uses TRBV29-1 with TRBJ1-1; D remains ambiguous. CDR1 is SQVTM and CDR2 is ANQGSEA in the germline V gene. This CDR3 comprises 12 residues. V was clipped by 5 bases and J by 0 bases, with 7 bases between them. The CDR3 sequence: CSVSRMNTEAFF. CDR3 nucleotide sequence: TGCAGCGTTTCTAGGATGAACACTGAAGCTTTCTTT.

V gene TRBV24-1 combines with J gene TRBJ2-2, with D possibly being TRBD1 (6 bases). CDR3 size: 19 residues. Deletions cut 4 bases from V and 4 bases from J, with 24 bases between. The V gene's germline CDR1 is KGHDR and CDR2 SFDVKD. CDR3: CATSDSPGGSQGTTGELFF. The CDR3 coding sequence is TGTGCCACCAGTGACTCCCCTGGGGGCAGCCAAGGGACCACCGGGGAGCTGTTTTTT.

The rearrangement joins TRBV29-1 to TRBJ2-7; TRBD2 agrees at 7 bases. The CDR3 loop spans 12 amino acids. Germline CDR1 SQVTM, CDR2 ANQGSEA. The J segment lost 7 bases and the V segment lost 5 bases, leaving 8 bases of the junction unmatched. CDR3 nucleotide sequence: TGCAGCGTTAGGCAGGGAGGGCGGGAGCAGTACTTC. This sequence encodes CSVRQGGREQYF.

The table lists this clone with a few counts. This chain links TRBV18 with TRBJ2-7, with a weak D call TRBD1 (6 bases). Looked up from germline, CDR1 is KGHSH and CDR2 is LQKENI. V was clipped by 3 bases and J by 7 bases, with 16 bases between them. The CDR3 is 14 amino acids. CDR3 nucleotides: TGTGCCAGCTCACCGGCAGGGGCGAATGGTGAGCAGTACTTC. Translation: CASSPAGANGEQYF.

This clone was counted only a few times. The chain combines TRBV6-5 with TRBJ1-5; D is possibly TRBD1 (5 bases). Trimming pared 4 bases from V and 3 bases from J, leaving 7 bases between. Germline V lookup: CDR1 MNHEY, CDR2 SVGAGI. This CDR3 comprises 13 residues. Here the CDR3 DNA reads TGTGCCAGCAGTTGGGGGGACAATCAGCCCCAGCATTTT. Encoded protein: CASSWGDNQPQHF.

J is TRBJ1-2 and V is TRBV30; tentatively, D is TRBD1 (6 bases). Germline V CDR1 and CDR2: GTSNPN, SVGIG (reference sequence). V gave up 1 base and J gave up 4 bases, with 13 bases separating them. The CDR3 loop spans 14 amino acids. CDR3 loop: CAWSDERGTYGYTF. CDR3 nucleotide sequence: TGTGCCTGGAGTGATGAAAGGGGGACCTATGGCTACACCTTC.